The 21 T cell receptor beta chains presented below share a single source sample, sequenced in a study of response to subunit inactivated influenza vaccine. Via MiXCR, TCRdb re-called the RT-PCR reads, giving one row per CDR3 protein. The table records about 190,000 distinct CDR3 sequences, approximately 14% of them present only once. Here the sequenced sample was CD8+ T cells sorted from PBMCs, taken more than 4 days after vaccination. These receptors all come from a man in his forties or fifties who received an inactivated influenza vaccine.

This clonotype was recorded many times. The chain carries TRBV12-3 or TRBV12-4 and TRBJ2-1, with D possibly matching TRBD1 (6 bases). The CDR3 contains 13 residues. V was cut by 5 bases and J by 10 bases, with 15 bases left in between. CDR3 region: CASSEIETGEQFF. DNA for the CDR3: TGTGCCAGCAGTGAAATTGAGACAGGAGAGCAGTTCTTC.

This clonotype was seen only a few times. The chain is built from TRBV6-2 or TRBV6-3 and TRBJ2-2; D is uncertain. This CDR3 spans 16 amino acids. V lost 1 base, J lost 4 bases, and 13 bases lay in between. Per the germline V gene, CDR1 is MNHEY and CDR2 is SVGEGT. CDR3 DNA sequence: TGTGCCAGCAGTTACTACCCAAGCCCGGGCACCGGGGAGCTGTTTTTT. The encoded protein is CASSYYPSPGTGELFF.

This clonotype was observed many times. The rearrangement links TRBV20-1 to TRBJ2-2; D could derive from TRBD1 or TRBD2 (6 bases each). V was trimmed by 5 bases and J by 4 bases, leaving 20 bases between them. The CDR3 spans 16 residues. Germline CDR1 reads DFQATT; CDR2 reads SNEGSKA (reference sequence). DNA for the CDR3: TGCAGTGCTCGGCTTGGGGGGCGCATGGGCACCGGGGAGCTGTTTTTT. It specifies CSARLGGRMGTGELFF.

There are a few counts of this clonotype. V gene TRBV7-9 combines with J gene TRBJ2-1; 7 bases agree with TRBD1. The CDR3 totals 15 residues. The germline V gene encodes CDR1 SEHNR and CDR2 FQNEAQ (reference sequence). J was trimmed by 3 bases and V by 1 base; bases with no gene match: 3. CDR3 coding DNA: TGTGCCAGCAGCTTAGAGGGGGCCAACTACAATGAGCAGTTCTTC. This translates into CASSLEGANYNEQFF.

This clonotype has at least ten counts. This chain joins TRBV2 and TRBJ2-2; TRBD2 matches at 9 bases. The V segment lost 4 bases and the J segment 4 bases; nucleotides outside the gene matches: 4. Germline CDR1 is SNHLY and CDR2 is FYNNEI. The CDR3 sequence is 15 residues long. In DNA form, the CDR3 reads TGTGCCAGCAGTGTTAGCGGGAGACGCACCGGGGAGCTGTTTTTT. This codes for CASSVSGRRTGELFF.

As DNA, the CDR3 is TGTGCCAGCGCCTCCACCCCTCGTGGTGAGCAGTTCTTC. Translating gives CASASTPRGEQFF. The rearrangement joins TRBV12-3 or TRBV12-4 to TRBJ2-1; no firm D call. Trimming removed 8 bases at V and 9 bases at J, with 17 bases between. This CDR3 has 13 residues.

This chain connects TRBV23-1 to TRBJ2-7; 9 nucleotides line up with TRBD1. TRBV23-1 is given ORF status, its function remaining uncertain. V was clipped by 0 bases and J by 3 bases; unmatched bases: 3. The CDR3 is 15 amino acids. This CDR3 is CASSQSDRGHYEQYF. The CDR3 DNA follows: TGCGCCAGCAGTCAATCGGACAGGGGACACTACGAGCAGTACTTC.

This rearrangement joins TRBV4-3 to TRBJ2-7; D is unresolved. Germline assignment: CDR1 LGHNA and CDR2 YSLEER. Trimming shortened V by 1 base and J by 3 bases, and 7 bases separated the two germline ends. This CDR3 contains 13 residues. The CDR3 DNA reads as TGCGCCAGCAGCCAAGGTCTATACTACGAGCAGTACTTC. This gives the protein CASSQGLYYEQYF.

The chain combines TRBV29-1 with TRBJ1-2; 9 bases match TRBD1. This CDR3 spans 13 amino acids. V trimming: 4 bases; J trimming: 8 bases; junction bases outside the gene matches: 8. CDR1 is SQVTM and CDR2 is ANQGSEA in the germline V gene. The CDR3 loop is CSVGRDRAPGYTF. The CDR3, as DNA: TGCAGCGTTGGGAGGGACAGGGCGCCGGGCTACACCTTC.

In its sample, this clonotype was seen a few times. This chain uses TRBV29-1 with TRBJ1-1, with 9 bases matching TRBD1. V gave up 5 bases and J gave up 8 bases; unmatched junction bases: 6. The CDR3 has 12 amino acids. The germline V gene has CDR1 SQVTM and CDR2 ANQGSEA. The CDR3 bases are TGCAGCGTTACGGGACAGGGAGAAGAAGCTTTCTTT. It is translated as CSVTGQGEEAFF.

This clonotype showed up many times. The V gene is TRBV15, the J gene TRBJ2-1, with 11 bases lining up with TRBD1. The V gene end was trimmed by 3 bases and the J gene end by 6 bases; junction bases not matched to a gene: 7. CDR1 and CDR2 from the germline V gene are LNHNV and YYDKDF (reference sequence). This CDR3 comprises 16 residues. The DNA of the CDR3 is TGTGCCACCAGCAGTCCCCGGGACAGGGGGTTCAATGAGCAGTTCTTC. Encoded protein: CATSSPRDRGFNEQFF.

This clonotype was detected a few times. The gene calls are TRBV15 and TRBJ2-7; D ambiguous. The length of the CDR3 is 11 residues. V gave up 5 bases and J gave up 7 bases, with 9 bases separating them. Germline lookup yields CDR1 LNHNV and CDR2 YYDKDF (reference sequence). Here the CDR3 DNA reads TGTGCCACCAGCGCGCAAGGGGAGCAGTACTTC. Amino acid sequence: CATSAQGEQYF.

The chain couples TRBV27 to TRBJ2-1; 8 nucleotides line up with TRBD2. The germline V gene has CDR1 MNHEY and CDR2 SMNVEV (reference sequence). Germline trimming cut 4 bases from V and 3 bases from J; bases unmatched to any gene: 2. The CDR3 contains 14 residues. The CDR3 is CASSSGGGYNEQFF. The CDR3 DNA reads TGTGCCAGCAGTTCGGGAGGGGGCTACAATGAGCAGTTCTTC.

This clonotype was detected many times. CDR3: CASREEGESETQYF. The CDR3 coding sequence is TGTGCCAGCCGAGAAGAAGGGGAGAGCGAGACCCAGTACTTC. The chain has TRBV12-3 or TRBV12-4 and TRBJ2-5, with D perhaps TRBD1 or TRBD2 (5 bases each). CDR3 length: 14 amino acids. V lost 8 bases, J lost 5 bases, and 18 bases lay in between.

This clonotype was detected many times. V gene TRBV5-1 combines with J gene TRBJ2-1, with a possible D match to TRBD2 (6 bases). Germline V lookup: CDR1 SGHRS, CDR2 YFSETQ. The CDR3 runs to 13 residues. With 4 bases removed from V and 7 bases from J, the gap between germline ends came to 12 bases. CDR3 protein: CASSPLGRNEQFF. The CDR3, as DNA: TGCGCCAGCAGCCCTTTGGGGAGGAATGAGCAGTTCTTC.

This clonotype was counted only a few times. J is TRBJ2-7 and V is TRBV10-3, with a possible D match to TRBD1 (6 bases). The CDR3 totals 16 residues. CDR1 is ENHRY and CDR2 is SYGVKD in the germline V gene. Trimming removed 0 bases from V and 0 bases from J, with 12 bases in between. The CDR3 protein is CAISESGDKPSYEQYF. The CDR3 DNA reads TGTGCCATCAGTGAGTCGGGGGACAAGCCCTCCTACGAGCAGTACTTC.

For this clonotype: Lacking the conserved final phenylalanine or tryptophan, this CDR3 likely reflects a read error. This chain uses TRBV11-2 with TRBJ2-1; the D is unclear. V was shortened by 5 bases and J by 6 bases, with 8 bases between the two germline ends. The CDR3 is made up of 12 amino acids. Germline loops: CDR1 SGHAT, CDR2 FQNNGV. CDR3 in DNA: TGTGCCAGCAGCCTAGTCACCAATGAGCAGTTCCTC. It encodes CASSLVTNEQFL.

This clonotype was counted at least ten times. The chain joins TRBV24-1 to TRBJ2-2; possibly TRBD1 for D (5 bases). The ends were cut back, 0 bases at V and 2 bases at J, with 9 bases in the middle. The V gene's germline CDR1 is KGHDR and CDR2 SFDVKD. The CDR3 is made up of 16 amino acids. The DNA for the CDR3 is TGTGCCACCAGTGATTTGGTTCGGACAAACACCGGGGAGCTGTTTTTT. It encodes CATSDLVRTNTGELFF.

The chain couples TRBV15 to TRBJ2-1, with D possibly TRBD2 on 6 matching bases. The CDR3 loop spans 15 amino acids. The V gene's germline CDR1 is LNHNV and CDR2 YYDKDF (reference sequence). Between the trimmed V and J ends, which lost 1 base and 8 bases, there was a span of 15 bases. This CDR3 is CATSRGGAPGDEQFF. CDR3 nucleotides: TGTGCCACCAGCAGAGGCGGGGCTCCGGGCGATGAGCAGTTCTTC.

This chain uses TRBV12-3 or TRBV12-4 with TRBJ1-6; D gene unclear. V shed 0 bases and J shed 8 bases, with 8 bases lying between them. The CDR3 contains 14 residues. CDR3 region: CASSLARGYSPLHF. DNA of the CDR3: TGTGCCAGCAGTTTAGCGCGGGGTTATTCACCCCTCCACTTT.

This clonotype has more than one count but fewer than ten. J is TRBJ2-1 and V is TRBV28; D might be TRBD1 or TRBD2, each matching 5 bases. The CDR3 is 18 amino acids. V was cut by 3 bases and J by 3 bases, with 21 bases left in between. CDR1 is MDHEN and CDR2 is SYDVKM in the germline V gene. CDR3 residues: CASSFGARGPEIYNEQFF. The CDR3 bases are TGTGCCAGCAGTTTCGGAGCTCGGGGCCCCGAGATCTACAATGAGCAGTTCTTC.